This TCR beta chain was recorded in a study of T cell responses to AZD1222 COVID-19 vaccine. Study-level background: Analyses pooled second doses at about 4 or about 12 weeks. Whole-study findings and limits: The span of vaccine-associated CD4 TCRs extended across spike, with dominance at 160-218 and 743-854. Among those given AZD1222, only 5 to 7 were seropositive at baseline.

V shed 3 bases and J shed 7 bases, with 10 bases lying between them. The CDR3 is made up of 13 amino acids. Profiled with immunoSEQ multiplex PCR; TCRdb holds only in-frame clones, not every one. The sample lists more than 90,000 clones; more than 75% were seen once. As for this clone: Its antigen remains unknown.

The chain employs TRBV12-3 or TRBV12-4 and TRBJ2-1; no reliable D call. This TCR came from an adult in good health. The starting material was peripheral blood, obtained on day 0 of AZD1222 vaccination. The CDR3 spells CASSFRAINEQFF. The CDR3 DNA reads as TGTGCCAGCAGTTTTCGGGCAATAAATGAGCAGTTCTTC.